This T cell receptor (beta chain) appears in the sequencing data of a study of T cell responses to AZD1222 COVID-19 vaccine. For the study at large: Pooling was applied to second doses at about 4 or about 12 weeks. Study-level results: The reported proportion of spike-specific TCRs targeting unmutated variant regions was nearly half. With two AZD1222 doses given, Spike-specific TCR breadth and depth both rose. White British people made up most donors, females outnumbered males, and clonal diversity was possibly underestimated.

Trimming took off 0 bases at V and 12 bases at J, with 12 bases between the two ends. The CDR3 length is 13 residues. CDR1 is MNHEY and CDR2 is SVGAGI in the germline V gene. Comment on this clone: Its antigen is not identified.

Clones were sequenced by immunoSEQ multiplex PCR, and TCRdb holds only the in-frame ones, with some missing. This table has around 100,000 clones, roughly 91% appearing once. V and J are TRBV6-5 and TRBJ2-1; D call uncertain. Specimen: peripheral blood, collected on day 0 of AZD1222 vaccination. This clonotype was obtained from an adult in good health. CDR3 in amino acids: CASSYSQRFGQFF. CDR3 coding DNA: TGTGCCAGCAGTTACTCACAGCGATTCGGGCAGTTCTTC.